This T cell receptor (beta chain) was identified during a study of T cells in Graves' hyperthyroidism and ophthalmopathy. General study results and limits: Researchers found most expanded thyroid clonotypes above 0.001 in blood as well.

TCR beta CDR3 region amplification was performed from RNA transcripts. The TCR CDR3 was amplified in a first-round RT-PCR using the HTBI primer set. MiXCR was run by TCRdb on the multiplex PCR reads, yielding one entry per CDR3 protein. The repertoire holds around 340,000 distinct CDR3 sequences, roughly 18% seen once, with roughly 49% in the top ten. On this clonotype: Its target is not known.

The trim removed 4 bases at V and 7 bases at J, leaving 7 bases unmatched. The CDR3 contains 14 residues. The V gene's germline CDR1 is SQVTM and CDR2 ANQGSEA. The TCR originated in a woman aged 45-59 years with Graves' hyperthyroidism. The source material was blood. V usage is TRBV29-1 and J usage is TRBJ2-2; 9 bases are shared with TRBD2. The CDR3 coding sequence is TGCAGCGTTGCAACACGGCGGGAGGGCGGGGAGCTGTTTTTT. Translation gives CSVATRREGGELFF.